This T cell receptor (beta chain) emerged from a study of blood T cells in healthy people across ages. This clonotype was seen at least ten times. Together with a sample-barcoded 5' primer, a J-beta primer mix was included in a second PCR lasting about 6 to 12 cycles. TCRdb ran MiXCR on the 5' RACE reads and lists one entry per CDR3 protein. The sample includes hundreds of thousands of distinct CDR3 sequences, approximately 30% of them seen just once. Source material: blood. The receptor comes from a woman of 80 years or more in good health.

The CDR3 here is CASSLLGYQETQYF. CDR3 nucleotide sequence: TGTGCCAGCAGTTTATTGGGGTACCAAGAGACCCAGTACTTC. The rearrangement links TRBV27 to TRBJ2-5; D not resolved. V lost 1 base, J lost 0 bases, and 6 bases lay in between. Looked up from germline, CDR1 is MNHEY and CDR2 is SMNVEV (reference sequence). The CDR3 extends over 14 amino acids.